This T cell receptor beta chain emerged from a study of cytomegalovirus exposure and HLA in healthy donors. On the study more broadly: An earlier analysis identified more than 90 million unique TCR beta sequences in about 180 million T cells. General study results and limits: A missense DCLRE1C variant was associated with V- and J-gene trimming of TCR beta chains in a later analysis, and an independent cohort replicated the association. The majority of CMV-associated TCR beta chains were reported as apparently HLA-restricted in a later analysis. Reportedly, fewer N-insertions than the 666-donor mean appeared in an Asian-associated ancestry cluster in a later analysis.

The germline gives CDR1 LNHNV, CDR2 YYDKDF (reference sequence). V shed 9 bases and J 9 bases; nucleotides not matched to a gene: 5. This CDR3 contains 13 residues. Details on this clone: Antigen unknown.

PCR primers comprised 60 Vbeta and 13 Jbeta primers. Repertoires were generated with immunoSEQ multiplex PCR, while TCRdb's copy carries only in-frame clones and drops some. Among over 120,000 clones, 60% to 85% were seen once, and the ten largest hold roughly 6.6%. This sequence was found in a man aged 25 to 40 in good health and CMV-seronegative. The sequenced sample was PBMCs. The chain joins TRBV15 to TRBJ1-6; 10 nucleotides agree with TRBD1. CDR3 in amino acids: CATRRDRGSPLHF. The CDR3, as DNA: TGTGCCACACGACGGGACAGGGGTTCACCCCTCCACTTT.